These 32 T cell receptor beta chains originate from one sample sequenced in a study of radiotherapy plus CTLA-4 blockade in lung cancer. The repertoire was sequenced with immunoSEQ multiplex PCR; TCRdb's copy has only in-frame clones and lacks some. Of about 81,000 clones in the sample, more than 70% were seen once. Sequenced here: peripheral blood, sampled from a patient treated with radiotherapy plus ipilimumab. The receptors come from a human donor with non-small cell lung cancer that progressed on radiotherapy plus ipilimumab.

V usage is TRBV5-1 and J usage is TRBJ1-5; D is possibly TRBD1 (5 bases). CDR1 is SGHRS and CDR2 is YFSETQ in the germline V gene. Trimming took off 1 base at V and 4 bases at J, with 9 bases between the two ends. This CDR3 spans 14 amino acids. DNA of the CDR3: TGCGCCAGCAGCTTGATGGGGGGTAATCAGCCCCAGCATTTT. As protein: CASSLMGGNQPQHF.

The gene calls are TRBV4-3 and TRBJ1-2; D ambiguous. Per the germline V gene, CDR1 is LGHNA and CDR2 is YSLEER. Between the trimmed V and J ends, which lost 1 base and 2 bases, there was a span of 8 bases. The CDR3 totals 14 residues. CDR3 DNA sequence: TGCGCCAGCAGCCAAGGCACCGAGAACTATGGCTACACCTTC. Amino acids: CASSQGTENYGYTF.

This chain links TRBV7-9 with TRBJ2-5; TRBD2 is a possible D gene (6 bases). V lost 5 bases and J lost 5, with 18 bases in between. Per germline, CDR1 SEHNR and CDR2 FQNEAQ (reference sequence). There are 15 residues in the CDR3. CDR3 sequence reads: CASSPNSLARETQYF. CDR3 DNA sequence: TGTGCCAGCAGCCCGAATTCCCTAGCGCGGGAGACCCAGTACTTC.

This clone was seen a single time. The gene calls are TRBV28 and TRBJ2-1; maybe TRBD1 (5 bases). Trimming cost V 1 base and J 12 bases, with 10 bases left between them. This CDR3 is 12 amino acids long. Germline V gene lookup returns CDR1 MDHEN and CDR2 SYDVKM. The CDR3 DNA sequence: TGTGCCAGCAGTTTATTGAACCAGGGGCAGTTCTTC. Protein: CASSLLNQGQFF. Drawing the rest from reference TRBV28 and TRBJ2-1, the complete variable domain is DVKVTQSSRYLVKRTGEKVFLECVQDMDHENMFWYRQDPGLGLRLIYFSYDVKMKEKGDIPEGYSVSREKKERFSLILESASTNQTSMYLCASSLLNQGQFFGPGTRLTVL.

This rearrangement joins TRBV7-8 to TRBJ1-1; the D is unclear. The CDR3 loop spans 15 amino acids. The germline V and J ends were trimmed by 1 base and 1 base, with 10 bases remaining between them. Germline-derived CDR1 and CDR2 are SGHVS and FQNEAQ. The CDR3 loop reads CASSLDRVENTEAFF. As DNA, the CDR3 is TGTGCCAGCAGCTTAGATAGGGTTGAGAACACTGAAGCTTTCTTT.

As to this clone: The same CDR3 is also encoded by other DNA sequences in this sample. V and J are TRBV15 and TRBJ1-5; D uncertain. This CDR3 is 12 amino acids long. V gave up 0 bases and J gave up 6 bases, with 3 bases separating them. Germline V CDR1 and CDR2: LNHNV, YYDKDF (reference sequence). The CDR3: CATSRDRQPQHF. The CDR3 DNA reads TGTGCCACCAGCAGAGATCGTCAGCCCCAGCATTTT.

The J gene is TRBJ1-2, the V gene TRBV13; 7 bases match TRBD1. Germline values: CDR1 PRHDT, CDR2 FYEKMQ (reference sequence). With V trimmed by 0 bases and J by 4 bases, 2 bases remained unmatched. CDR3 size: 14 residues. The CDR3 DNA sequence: TGTGCCAGCAGCTTAGGGGGACAGATCTATGGCTACACCTTC. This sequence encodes CASSLGGQIYGYTF.

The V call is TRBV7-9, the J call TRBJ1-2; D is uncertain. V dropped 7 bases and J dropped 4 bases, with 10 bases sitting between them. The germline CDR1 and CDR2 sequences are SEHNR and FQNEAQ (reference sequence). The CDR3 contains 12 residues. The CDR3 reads CASTYLRYGYTF. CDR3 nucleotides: TGTGCCAGCACCTACCTACGCTATGGCTACACCTTC.

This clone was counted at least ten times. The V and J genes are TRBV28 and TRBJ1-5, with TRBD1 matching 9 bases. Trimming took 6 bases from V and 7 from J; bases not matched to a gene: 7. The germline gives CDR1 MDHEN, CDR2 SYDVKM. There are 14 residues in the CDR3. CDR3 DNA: TGTGCCAGCAGCCGGGACAGGGTCGAGCAGCCCCAGCATTTT. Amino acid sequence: CASSRDRVEQPQHF.

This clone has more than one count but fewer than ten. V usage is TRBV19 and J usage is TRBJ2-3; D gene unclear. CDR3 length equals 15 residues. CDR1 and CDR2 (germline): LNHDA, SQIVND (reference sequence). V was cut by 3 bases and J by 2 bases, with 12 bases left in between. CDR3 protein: CASSIGISDTDTQYF. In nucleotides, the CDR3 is TGTGCCAGTAGTATTGGGATATCGGACACAGATACGCAGTATTTT.

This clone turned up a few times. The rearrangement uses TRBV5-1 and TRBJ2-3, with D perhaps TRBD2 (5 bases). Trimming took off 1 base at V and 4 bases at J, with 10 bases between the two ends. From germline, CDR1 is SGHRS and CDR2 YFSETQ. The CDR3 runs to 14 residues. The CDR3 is CASSLTGSADTQYF. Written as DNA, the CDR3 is TGCGCCAGCAGCTTGACGGGGAGCGCAGATACGCAGTATTTT.

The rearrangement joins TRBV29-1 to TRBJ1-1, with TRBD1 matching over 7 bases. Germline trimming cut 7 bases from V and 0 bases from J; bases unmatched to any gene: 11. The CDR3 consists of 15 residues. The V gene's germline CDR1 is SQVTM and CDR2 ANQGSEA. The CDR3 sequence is CSAQQGWGMNTEAFF. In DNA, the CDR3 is TGCAGCGCCCAACAGGGGTGGGGCATGAACACTGAAGCTTTCTTT.

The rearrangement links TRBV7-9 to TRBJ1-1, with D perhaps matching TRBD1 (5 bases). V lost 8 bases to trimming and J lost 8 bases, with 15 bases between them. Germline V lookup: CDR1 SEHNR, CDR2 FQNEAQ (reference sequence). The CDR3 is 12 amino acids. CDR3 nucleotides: TGTGCCAGCGGGGGATACAGCCTAGAAGCTTTCTTT. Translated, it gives CASGGYSLEAFF. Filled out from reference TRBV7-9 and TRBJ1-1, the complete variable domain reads DTGVSQNPRHKITKRGQNVTFRCDPISEHNRLYWYRQTLGQGPEFLTYFQNEAQLEKSRLLSDRFSAERPKGSFSTLEIQRTEQGDSAMYLCASGGYSLEAFFGQGTRLTVV.

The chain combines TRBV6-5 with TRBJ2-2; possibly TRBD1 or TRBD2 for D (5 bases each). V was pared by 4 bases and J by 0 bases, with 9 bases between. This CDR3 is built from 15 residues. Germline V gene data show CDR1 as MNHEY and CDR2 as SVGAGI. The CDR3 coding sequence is TGTGCCAGCAGTTCCGGGACCACGAACACCGGGGAGCTGTTTTTT. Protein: CASSSGTTNTGELFF.

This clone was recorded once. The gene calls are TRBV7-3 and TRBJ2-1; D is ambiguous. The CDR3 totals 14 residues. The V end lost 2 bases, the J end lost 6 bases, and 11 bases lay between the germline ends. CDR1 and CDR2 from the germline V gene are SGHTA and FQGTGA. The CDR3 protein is CASSLLVDSNEQFF. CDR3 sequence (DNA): TGTGCCAGCAGCTTATTGGTGGATTCCAATGAGCAGTTCTTC.

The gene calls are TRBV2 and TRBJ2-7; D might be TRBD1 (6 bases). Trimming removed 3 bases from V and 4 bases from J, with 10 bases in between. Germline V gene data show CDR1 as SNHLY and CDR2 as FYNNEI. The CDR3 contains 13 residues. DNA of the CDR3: TGTGCCAGCAGTGATGGGACAAAGTACGAGCAGTACTTC. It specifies CASSDGTKYEQYF.

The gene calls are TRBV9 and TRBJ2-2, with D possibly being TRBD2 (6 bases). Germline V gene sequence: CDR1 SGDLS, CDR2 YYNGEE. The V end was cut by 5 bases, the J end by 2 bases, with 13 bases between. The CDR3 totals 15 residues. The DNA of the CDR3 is TGTGCCAGCAGTCGGGGGACTTCCAACACCGGGGAGCTGTTTTTT. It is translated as CASSRGTSNTGELFF.

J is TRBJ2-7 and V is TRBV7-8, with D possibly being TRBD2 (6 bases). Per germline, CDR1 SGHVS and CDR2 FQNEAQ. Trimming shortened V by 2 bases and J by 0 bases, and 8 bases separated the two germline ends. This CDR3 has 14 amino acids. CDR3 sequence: CASSLSSASYEQYF. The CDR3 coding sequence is TGTGCCAGCAGCTTATCTAGCGCCTCCTACGAGCAGTACTTC. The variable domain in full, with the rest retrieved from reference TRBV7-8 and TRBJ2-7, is GAGVSQSPRYKVAKRGQDVALRCDPISGHVSLFWYQQALGQGPEFLTYFQNEAQLDKSGLPSDRFFAERPEGSVSTLKIQRTQQEDSAVYLCASSLSSASYEQYFGPGTRLTVT.

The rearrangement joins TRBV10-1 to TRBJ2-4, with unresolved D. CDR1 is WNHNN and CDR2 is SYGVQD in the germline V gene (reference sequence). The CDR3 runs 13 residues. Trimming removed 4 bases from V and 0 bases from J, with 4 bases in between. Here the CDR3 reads CASSGRAKNIQYF. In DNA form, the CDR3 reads TGCGCCAGCAGTGGTCGAGCCAAAAACATTCAGTACTTC.

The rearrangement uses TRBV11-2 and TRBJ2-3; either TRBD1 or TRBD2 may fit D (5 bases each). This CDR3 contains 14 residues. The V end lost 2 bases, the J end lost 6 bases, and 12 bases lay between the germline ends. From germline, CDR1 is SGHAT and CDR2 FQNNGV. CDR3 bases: TGTGCCAGCAGCTTAAAAGGCTGGGGGGATACGCAGTATTTT. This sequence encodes CASSLKGWGDTQYF.

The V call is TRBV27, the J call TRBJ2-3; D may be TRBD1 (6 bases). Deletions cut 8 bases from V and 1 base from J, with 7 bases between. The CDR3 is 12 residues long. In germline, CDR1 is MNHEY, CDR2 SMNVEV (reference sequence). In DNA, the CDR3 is TGTGCCAGCCGGACAGGCACAGATACGCAGTATTTT. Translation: CASRTGTDTQYF.

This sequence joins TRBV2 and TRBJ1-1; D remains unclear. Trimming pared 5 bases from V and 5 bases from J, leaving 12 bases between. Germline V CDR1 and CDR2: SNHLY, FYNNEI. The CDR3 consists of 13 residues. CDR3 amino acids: CASSRAPGTEAFF. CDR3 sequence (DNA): TGTGCCAGCAGTCGGGCTCCGGGTACTGAAGCTTTCTTT.

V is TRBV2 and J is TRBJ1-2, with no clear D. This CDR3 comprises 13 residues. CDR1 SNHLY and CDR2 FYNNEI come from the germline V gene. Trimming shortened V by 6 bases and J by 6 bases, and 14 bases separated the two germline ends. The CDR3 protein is CASSVERADGYTF. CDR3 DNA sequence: TGTGCCAGCAGCGTTGAAAGGGCGGATGGCTACACCTTC.

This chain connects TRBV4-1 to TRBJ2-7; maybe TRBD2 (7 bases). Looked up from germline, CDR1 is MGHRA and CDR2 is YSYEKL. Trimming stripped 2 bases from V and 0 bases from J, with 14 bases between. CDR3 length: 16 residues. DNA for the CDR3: TGCGCCAGCAGCCAACATCTTGGGGGGGCCTCCTACGAGCAGTACTTC. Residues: CASSQHLGGASYEQYF.

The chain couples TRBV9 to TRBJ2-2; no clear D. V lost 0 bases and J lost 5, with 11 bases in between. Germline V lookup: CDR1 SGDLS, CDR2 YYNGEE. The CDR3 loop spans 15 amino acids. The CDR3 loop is CASSVGTRGTGELFF. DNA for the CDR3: TGTGCCAGCAGCGTAGGAACTCGAGGAACCGGGGAGCTGTTTTTT.

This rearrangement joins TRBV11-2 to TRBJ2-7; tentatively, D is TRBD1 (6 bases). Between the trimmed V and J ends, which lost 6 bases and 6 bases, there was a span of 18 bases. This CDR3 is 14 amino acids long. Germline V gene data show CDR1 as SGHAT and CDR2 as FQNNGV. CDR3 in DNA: TGTGCCAGCAGTCTGACAGGTAATCTGGGCGAGCAGTACTTC. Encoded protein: CASSLTGNLGEQYF.

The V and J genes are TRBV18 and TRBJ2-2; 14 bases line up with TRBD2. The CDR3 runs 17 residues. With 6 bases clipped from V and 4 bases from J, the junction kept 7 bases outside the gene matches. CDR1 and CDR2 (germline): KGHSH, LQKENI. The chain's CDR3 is CASSPGTSGRATGELFF. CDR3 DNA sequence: TGTGCCAGCTCTCCCGGGACTAGCGGGAGAGCCACCGGGGAGCTGTTTTTT. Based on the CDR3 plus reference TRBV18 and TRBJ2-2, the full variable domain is NAGVMQNPRHLVRRRGQEARLRCSPMKGHSHVYWYRQLPEEGLKFMVYLQKENIIDESGMPKERFSAEFPKEGPSILRIQQVVRGDSAAYFCASSPGTSGRATGELFFGEGSRLTVL.

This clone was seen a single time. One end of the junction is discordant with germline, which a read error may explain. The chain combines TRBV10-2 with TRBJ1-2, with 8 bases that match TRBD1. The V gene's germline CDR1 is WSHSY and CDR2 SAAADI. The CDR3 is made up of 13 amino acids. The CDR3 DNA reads TGCGCCAGCAGTCCGCAGGGGGCCTATGACTACACCTTC. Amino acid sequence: CASSPQGAYDYTF.

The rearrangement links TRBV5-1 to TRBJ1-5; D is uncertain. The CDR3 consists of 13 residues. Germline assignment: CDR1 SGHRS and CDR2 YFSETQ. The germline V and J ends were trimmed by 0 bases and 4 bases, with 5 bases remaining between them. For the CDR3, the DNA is TGCGCCAGCAGCTTGGACCTTAATCAGCCCCAGCATTTT. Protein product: CASSLDLNQPQHF. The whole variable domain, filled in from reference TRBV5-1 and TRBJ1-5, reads KAGVTQTPRYLIKTRGQQVTLSCSPISGHRSVSWYQQTPGQGLQFLFEYFSETQRNKGNFPGRFSGRQFSNSRSEMNVSTLELGDSALYLCASSLDLNQPQHFGDGTRLSIL.

CDR3 loop: CASSPALNQPQHF. The CDR3 DNA follows: TGTGCCAGCAGCCCGGCCCTCAATCAGCCCCAGCATTTT. The chain uses TRBV7-6 and TRBJ1-5; D gene uncertain. The CDR3 totals 13 residues. Trimming stripped 5 bases from V and 3 bases from J, with 8 bases between. Germline CDR1 reads SGHVS; CDR2 reads FNYEAQ.

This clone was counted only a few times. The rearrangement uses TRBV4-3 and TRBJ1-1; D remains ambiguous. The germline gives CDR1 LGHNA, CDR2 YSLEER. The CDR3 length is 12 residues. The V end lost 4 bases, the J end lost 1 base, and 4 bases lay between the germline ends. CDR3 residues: CASSRGNTEAFF. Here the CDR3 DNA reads TGCGCCAGCAGCCGTGGGAACACTGAAGCTTTCTTT.

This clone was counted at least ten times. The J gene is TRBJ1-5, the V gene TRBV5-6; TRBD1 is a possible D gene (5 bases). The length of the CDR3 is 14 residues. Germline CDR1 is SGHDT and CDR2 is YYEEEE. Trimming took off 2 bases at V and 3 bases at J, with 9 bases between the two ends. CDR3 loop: CASSFRGYNQPQHF. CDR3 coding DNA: TGTGCCAGCAGCTTTAGGGGATACAATCAGCCCCAGCATTTT.